This T cell receptor (beta chain) was documented in a study of cytomegalovirus exposure and HLA in healthy donors. Across the whole study: About 85 million unique TCRs from HLA-typed donors were held in an early release of data. Study observations and caveats: TCR association rates varied by HLA locus in a later analysis, with DRB1 highest and HLA-C lowest. Follow-up analysis later connected one missense variant in DCLRE1C with trimming of TCR beta V- and J-genes. Productive rates of about 90% or about 30% were seen for most TCR beta V segments in an earlier analysis.

Comment on this clone: Its antigen remains unidentified.

The V gene end was trimmed by 6 bases and the J gene end by 4 bases; junction bases not matched to a gene: 5. CDR1 MDHEN and CDR2 SYDVKM come from the germline V gene. The CDR3 totals 14 residues. This PCR relied on a set of 60 Vbeta primers and 13 Jbeta primers. Sequencing was performed with immunoSEQ multiplex PCR; in TCRdb, only in-frame clones are kept and a portion is missing. The sample holds some 190,000 clones, 87% seen once. The chain uses TRBV28 and TRBJ1-5; 8 bases are a match to TRBD1. The sequenced material came from PBMCs. The clonotype was recovered from a boy between 2 and 10 years old in good health and CMV-seronegative. The CDR3 loop reads CASSQTGANQPQHF. CDR3 bases: TGTGCCAGCAGCCAGACAGGGGCAAATCAGCCCCAGCATTTT.